This note documents a single TCR beta chain sequence. Its target is unknown. This entry is derived from a study of T-cell memory formation after mild COVID-19. MiXCR, applied by TCRdb to the 5' RACE reads, yields one record per CDR3 protein. The sample contains 150,000 to 200,000 distinct CDR3 sequences, roughly 18% of which appear only once. The V and J ends lost 6 bases and 7 bases respectively, with 16 bases between them. Per the germline V gene, CDR1 is MDHEN and CDR2 is SYDVKM. The CDR3 consists of 14 residues. Findings and caveats of the study: CD4/CD8 balance characterized clones contracting day 15 to 85, and CD4+ skew characterized later expanders. The main location of contracting CD4+ clones was CM and EM, and that of contracting CD8+ clones was EMRA.

The sequencing input was PBMCs or a T cell subset sorted from them (not recorded which). The V call is TRBV28, the J call TRBJ1-5, with D possibly matching TRBD1 (5 bases). The receptor was derived from a man between 18 and 35 years old who had mild COVID-19 (a few samples of this study predate the infection). Cell type and time point are not known. The CDR3 loop reads CASSLAGVGQPQHF. CDR3 bases: TGTGCCAGCAGCTTAGCGGGGGTTGGACAGCCCCAGCATTTT.